This T cell receptor beta chain appears in the sequencing data of a study of T cells in Graves' hyperthyroidism and ophthalmopathy. On the study more broadly: Peripheral blood was obtained at initial diagnosis, preceding any treatment. Study results and limitations: Model-based prediction identified ophthalmopathy a median approximately 6.2 months prior to its onset. Blood shared most expanded thyroid clonotypes above 0.001.

In patients aged 18 to 65, hyperthyroidism was newly diagnosed, with duration under 2 months. V shed 6 bases, J shed 11 bases, and the junction held 12 bases outside the gene matches. This CDR3 spans 13 amino acids. The V gene's germline CDR1 is SNHLY and CDR2 FYNNEI. RNA transcripts yielded amplified TCR beta CDR3 regions. HTBI primers were used for first-round RT-PCR of the TCR CDR3. MiXCR, run by TCRdb on the multiplex PCR reads, gives a single entry per CDR3 protein. This repertoire shows 400,000 to 600,000 distinct CDR3 sequences, 20% found once; its top ten account for about 26%. This clonotype came up many times. What it recognizes is unknown.

Source material: blood. This TCR was sampled from a man aged 18 to 29 with Graves' hyperthyroidism. The rearrangement joins TRBV2 to TRBJ1-2, with 7 bases fitting TRBD1. The CDR3 loop reads CASRAYPGQWYTF. The CDR3 DNA follows: TGTGCCAGCAGGGCTTATCCGGGACAGTGGTACACCTTC.